This T cell receptor (beta chain) emerged from a study of shared clonotypes between healthy human individuals. Study results and caveats: Sequencing depth was expected to influence donor clonotype sharing. Researchers found naive subsets generally carried larger estimated richness than memory subsets.

Comment on this clone: Its specificity is not known.

Sequencing used immunoSEQ multiplex PCR; TCRdb keeps in-frame clones, though not all of them. The table includes 2 million to 2.5 million clones, 90% to 97% detected once. The CDR3 consists of 14 residues. Trimming removed 5 bases at V and 2 bases at J, with 13 bases between. The V gene's germline CDR1 is LNHDA and CDR2 SQIVND (reference sequence). The sequence came from a man younger than 35 in good health. Sequenced sample: naive CD4+ T cells sorted from blood. Subset indicated: CD45RA+ positively selected. The gene calls are TRBV19 and TRBJ2-7; unclear D gene. The CDR3 DNA sequence: TGTGCCAGTAGTCTCGTTGGTGGGACCTACGAGCAGTACTTC. It encodes CASSLVGGTYEQYF.